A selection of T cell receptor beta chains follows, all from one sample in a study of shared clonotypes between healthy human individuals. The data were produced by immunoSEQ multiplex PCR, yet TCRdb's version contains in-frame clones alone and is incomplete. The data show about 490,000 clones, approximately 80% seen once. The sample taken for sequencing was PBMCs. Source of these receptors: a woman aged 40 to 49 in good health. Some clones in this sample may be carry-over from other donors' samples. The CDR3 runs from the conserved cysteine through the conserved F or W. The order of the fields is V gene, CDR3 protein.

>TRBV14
CASSPPTGLALYEQYF
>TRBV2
CASSEAQGYEQYF
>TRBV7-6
CASSAEDRVWEPQHF
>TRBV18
CASSPPTSGRAGNEQFF
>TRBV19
CASSISGGSNYGYTF
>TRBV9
CASSVSKGGANVLTF
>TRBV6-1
CAAQNSNQPQHF
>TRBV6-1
CASSEGSSGRRLYEQYF
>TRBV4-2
CASRAGTSSNEQYF
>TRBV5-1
CASSLNVVGTEAFF
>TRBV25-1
CASSELSRGTDEQFF
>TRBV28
CASRPTAANEKLFF
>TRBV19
CASSISAPTGETQYF
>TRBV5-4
CASTPTSGSYEQYF
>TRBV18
CASSLAVGANVLTF
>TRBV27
CASSQRLGPYEQYF
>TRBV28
CASSFAGTRGDTQYF
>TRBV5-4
CASSVGQVGTEAFF
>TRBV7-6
CASSLGVGRYTDTQYF
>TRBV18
CASSPRTGDNYGYTF
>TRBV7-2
CASSRDSFQETQYF
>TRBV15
CATSREARAGRETQYF
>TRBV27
CASSLQGRQYF
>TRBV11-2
CASSPDMNTEAFF
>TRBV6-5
CASSFEPSSYEQYF
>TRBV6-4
CASRLRGQGIFYEQYF
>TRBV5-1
CASSLVLAGEYEQYF
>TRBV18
CASSPAGLAGKTYEQYF
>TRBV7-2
CASSWFTGGASRSYEQYF
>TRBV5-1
CASSSRGASANEKLFF
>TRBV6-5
CASSYSNLAGGVGQFF
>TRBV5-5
CASSLGLVATLAVYNEQFF
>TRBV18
CASSPRGISNQPQHF
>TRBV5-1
CASSPTGTNYGYTF
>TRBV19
CASLSGGLDYGYTF
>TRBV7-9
CASSPRTGHYEQYF
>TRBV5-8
CASSLGFGMNTEAFF
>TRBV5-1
CASSRGLVPYEQYF
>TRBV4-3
CASSQERGADTQYF
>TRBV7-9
CASSSGQGRKGAYEQYF
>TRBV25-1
CASSEYAAGGNEKLFF
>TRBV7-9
CASSPAAVEKLFF
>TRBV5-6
CASSLLARGTEAFF
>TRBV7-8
CASSLREHREGEQYF
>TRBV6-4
CASSPGLAGQHEQFF
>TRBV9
CASSVEGSAATNEKLFF
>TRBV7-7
CASSLGLAADTQYF
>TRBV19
CASSTATGAAGYTF
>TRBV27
CASRRAGGVDDEQYF
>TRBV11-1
CASSPRGASEAFF
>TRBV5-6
CASSSGTGMNTEAFF
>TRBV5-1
CASSFGGGVYQTQYF
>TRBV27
CASSLATGVGHTIYF